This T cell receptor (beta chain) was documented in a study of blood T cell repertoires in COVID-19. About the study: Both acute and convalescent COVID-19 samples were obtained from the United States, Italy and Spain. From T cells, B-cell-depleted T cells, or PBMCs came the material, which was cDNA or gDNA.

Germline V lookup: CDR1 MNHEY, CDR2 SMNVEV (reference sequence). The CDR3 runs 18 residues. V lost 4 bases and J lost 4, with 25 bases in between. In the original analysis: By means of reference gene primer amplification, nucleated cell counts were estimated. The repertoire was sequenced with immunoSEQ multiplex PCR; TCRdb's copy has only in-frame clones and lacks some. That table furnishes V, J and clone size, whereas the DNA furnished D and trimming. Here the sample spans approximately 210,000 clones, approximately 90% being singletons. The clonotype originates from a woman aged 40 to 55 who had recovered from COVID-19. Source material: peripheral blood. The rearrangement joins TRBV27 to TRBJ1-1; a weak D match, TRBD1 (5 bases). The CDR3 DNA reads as TGTGCCAGCAGTTCCATACAAAGGACACTCACCCGAGGCACTGAAGCTTTCTTT. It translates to CASSSIQRTLTRGTEAFF.